These 13 T cell receptor beta chains were sequenced from one sample in a study of tumor and adjacent non-tumor tissue in lung cancer. TCRbeta libraries were built with three rounds of nested PCR, modified from ARM-PCR. One entry per CDR3 protein, called by TCRdb with MiXCR from the multiplex PCR reads. This sample has 44,000 or so distinct CDR3 sequences; 60% to 65% occur once, and the top ten carry around 17%. No cell sorting was done before RNA was extracted from the tissue. More than 3 cm separated this lung sample from the edge of the tumor. Sequences were obtained from distant non-tumor lung tissue. Receptors were obtained from a woman between 40 and 55 years old with non-small cell lung cancer.

This clonotype has a count of ten or more. This chain connects TRBV20-1 to TRBJ1-5; D unresolved. The germline V and J ends were trimmed by 3 bases and 5 bases, with 11 bases remaining between them. Germline-derived CDR1 and CDR2 are DFQATT and SNEGSKA (reference sequence). The CDR3 consists of 13 residues. In nucleotides, the CDR3 is TGCAGTGCTAGTTGGGGTGCTTATCAGCCCCAGCATTTT. Translating gives CSASWGAYQPQHF.

This clonotype was counted many times. The rearrangement joins TRBV4-1 to TRBJ1-5; tentative D call: TRBD1 (5 bases). CDR3 length: 15 residues. Germline V CDR1 and CDR2: MGHRA, YSYEKL. The V end was cut by 3 bases, the J end by 2 bases, with 11 bases between. The CDR3 region is CASSQFVGGNQPQHF. The CDR3 DNA follows: TGCGCCAGCAGCCAGTTCGTGGGGGGCAATCAGCCCCAGCATTTT.

This clonotype is labeled as large (0.1 to 1%). The CDR3 DNA follows: TGTGCCAGCAGCTTGGGTATCCTTAGCACAGATACGCAGTATTTT. It yields the protein CASSLGILSTDTQYF. V gene TRBV5-6 combines with J gene TRBJ2-3; D call uncertain. CDR1 is SGHDT and CDR2 is YYEEEE in the germline V gene. Trimming removed 0 bases at V and 0 bases at J, with 8 bases between. The CDR3 totals 15 residues. The whole variable domain, filled in from reference TRBV5-6 and TRBJ2-3, reads DAGVTQSPTHLIKTRGQQVTLRCSPKSGHDTVSWYQQALGQGPQFIFQYYEEEERQRGNFPDRFSGHQFPNYSSELNVNALLLGDSALYLCASSLGILSTDTQYFGPGTRLTVL.

The V call is TRBV11-3, the J call TRBJ1-1, with D unclear. Looked up from germline, CDR1 is SGHNT and CDR2 is YENEEA. This CDR3 spans 14 amino acids. Between the trimmed V and J ends, which lost 9 bases and 4 bases, there was a span of 18 bases. Here the CDR3 DNA reads TGTGCCAGAGGCCACTTATCCCTGACCACTGAAGCTTTCTTT. Translating it yields CARGHLSLTTEAFF.

A word on this clonotype: A much larger clone sits a single nucleotide away, making a read error possible. The CDR3 carries no conserved terminal phenylalanine or tryptophan, so it likely arises from a read error. The chain uses TRBV20-1 and TRBJ2-7; 8 nucleotides agree with TRBD2. This CDR3 has 14 amino acids. The V gene end was trimmed by 7 bases and the J gene end by 1 base; junction bases not matched to a gene: 9. The germline CDR1 and CDR2 sequences are DFQATT and SNEGSKA (reference sequence). CDR3 in amino acids: CSVYQGTRSYEQYI. Here the CDR3 DNA reads TGCAGTGTATATCAAGGGACTAGATCCTACGAGCAGTACATC.

About this clonotype: It may be a read error: a sequence one base away is much more abundant. This chain uses TRBV28 with TRBJ2-7, with D perhaps TRBD1 or TRBD2 (5 bases each). Germline V gene data show CDR1 as MDHEN and CDR2 as SYDVKM. With 5 bases removed from V and 4 bases from J, the gap between germline ends came to 15 bases. CDR3 length: 14 amino acids. CDR3 coding DNA: TGTGCCAGCAGTCCGGGACGGGGCCCTTACGAGCAGTACTTC. It codes for CASSPGRGPYEQYF.

As regards this clonotype: This CDR3 fails to terminate in the conserved phenylalanine or tryptophan, so it likely reflects a read error. The genes are TRBV6-2 or TRBV6-3 and TRBJ2-7, with D tentatively TRBD2 (6 bases). Deletions cut 5 bases from V and 4 bases from J, with 15 bases between. The length of the CDR3 is 14 residues. Germline V gene data show CDR1 as MNHEY and CDR2 as SVGEGT. As DNA, the CDR3 is TGTGCCAGCAGTGGGGCGGGGTACATTTACGAGCAGTACTTA. Encoded protein: CASSGAGYIYEQYL.

As to this clonotype: The junction departs from the called germline gene at one end, perhaps through a read error. The CDR3 DNA reads as TGTGCCAGCAGTGAACTGCATGTGGCGGGGGGGCCTACAGGGGAGCTGTTCTTT. It specifies CASSELHVAGGPTGELFF. The chain employs TRBV6-1 and TRBJ2-2; 9 nucleotides match TRBD2. CDR3 length: 18 amino acids. CDR1 and CDR2 from the germline V gene are MNHNS and SASEGT.

This clonotype has just a few counts. One end of the junction fails to match germline, which may point to a read error. The chain has TRBV7-8 and TRBJ2-1; 13 bases map to TRBD2. The CDR3 is 15 amino acids. Germline V gene lookup returns CDR1 SGHVS and CDR2 FQNEAQ. CDR3 sequence reads: CASSLGLAGYNEQSF. The CDR3 bases are TGTGCCAGCAGCCTGGGACTAGCGGGGTACAATGAGCAGTCCTTC.

A remark on this clonotype: This may be a read error, as it is one base from a much larger clone. Lacking the conserved final phenylalanine or tryptophan, this CDR3 likely reflects a read error. In DNA, the CDR3 is TGTGCCAGCAGCCAATGGGGGGTCGGGGGGATTGAGCAGTTCATC. Protein sequence: CASSQWGVGGIEQFI. The chain couples TRBV6-5 to TRBJ2-1; 7 positions match TRBD2. J was trimmed by 9 bases and V by 6 bases; bases with no gene match: 14. Germline V lookup: CDR1 MNHEY, CDR2 SVGAGI. The CDR3 covers 15 residues.

The table lists this clonotype with a few counts. This may come from a read error, since a much larger clone is one base off. The chain uses TRBV14 and TRBJ1-1; D perhaps matches TRBD1 (6 bases). CDR1 SGHDN and CDR2 FVKESK come from the germline V gene. The CDR3 covers 13 residues. This CDR3 is CTSSQGMNTEAFF. CDR3 coding DNA: TGTACCAGCAGCCAGGGGATGAACACTGAAGCTTTCTTT.

Turning to this clonotype: A read error is possible here, since a much larger clone lies one base away. This chain links TRBV14 with TRBJ1-1, with unresolved D. There are 14 residues in the CDR3. Looked up from germline, CDR1 is SGHDN and CDR2 is FVKESK. The CDR3 region is CGSSQALPGTEAFF. The CDR3 nucleotides are TGTGGCAGCAGCCAAGCATTACCGGGGACTGAAGCTTTCTTT.

V usage is TRBV10-2 and J usage is TRBJ1-1, with no clear D. This CDR3 has 12 amino acids. CDR1 is WSHSY, CDR2 SAAADI, per germline. CDR3 sequence (DNA): TGCGCTAGCGGGCATGGGAACACTGAAGCTTTCTTT. This sequence encodes CASGHGNTEAFF.